The 5 T cell receptor beta chains presented below share a single source sample, sequenced in a study of identical twins (dated by TCRdb to 2016 to 2018). Library method: 5' RACE. The sample was run on an Illumina HiSeq 2000. TCRdb trimmed public reads at Q25 via fastp, called clones via MiXCR and kept in-frame beta chains. When rows share a CDR3 protein, they turn into one entry using the most common DNA and genes. The sample table shows 1.5 million to 2 million distinct CDR3 sequences, and about 30% are seen once. Of the sample, about 0.25% falls within the top ten clones. What was sequenced was cord blood. Receptors were obtained from a newborn girl in good health.

This clonotype was seen at least ten times. V and J are TRBV12-3 or TRBV12-4 and TRBJ2-7, with a weak D call TRBD2 (6 bases). The V and J ends lost 8 bases and 0 bases respectively, with 14 bases between them. CDR3 length equals 14 residues. Written as DNA, the CDR3 is TGTGCCAGCGGACGGGACTTCCCCTCCTACGAGCAGTACTTC. Encoded protein: CASGRDFPSYEQYF.

The gene calls are TRBV28 and TRBJ2-3; 8 bases fit TRBD2. CDR3 length: 18 amino acids. Germline V gene sequence: CDR1 MDHEN, CDR2 SYDVKM. The J segment lost 4 bases and the V segment lost 3 bases, leaving 15 bases of the junction unmatched. The CDR3: CASSFPTPTVTSADTQYF. For the CDR3, the DNA is TGTGCCAGCAGTTTCCCAACCCCTACCGTGACTAGCGCAGATACGCAGTATTTT.

This clonotype was detected only a few times. The rearrangement links TRBV7-2 to TRBJ2-5, with 12 nucleotides matching TRBD2. This CDR3 contains 15 residues. From germline, CDR1 is SGHTA and CDR2 FQGNSA. The J segment lost 7 bases and the V segment lost 5 bases, leaving 8 bases of the junction unmatched. CDR3 bases: TGTGCCAGCAGCACTGGGACTAGCGGGTCAGGGACCCAGTACTTC. This encodes CASSTGTSGSGTQYF.

This clonotype was seen a handful of times. The chain has TRBV20-1 and TRBJ1-6; D remains unclear. This CDR3 has 13 amino acids. Germline lookup yields CDR1 DFQATT and CDR2 SNEGSKA (reference sequence). Trimming stripped 7 bases from V and 0 bases from J, with 7 bases between. In DNA, the CDR3 is TGCAGTGTACGGGCCTCCTATAATTCACCCCTCCACTTT. Translated: CSVRASYNSPLHF.

The gene calls are TRBV7-2 and TRBJ1-2, with 7 bases identical to TRBD1. V lost 5 bases to trimming and J lost 0 bases; unmatched junction nucleotides: 9. CDR1 and CDR2 (germline): SGHTA, FQGNSA. The CDR3 covers 16 residues. The CDR3 region has the DNA TGTGCCAGCAGCATAACCGGGACAGAGACTAACTATGGCTACACCTTC. It is translated as CASSITGTETNYGYTF.